This T cell receptor beta chain was captured in a study of blood T cell repertoires in COVID-19. Study at large: The origin of the acute and convalescent COVID-19 samples was the United States, Italy and Spain.

This CDR3 contains 13 residues. In germline, CDR1 is ENHRY, CDR2 SYGVKD. Trimming removed 8 bases from V and 1 base from J, with 8 bases in between. Repertoires were generated with immunoSEQ multiplex PCR, while TCRdb's copy carries only in-frame clones and drops some. Of about 170,000 clones listed, approximately 85% were seen once; the top ten hold under 3.5%. Enrolled during active infection, Seattle patients were then followed longitudinally. The sample consisted of peripheral blood. The rearrangement links TRBV10-3 to TRBJ2-2; D perhaps matches TRBD2 (5 bases). The clonotype comes from a woman aged 80 or over with COVID-19, enrolled during active disease. The CDR3 DNA sequence: TGTGCCATCTACCGGGAGAACACCGGGGAGCTGTTTTTT. Protein product: CAIYRENTGELFF.